Below, 8 T cell receptor beta chains from the same sample are listed, as sequenced in a study of CD8 T cells in Susac syndrome. RNA totalling about 0.45 to 1 ug underwent reverse transcription with random hexamers. TCRdb ran MiXCR on the immunoSEQ multiplex PCR reads and lists one entry per CDR3 protein. The data show about 120,000 distinct CDR3 sequences, 93% seen once. The sequencing input was CD4+ T cells from PBMCs. Receptors originate from a human donor with multiple sclerosis.

V usage is TRBV7-2 and J usage is TRBJ2-5; D is possibly TRBD2 (5 bases). Between the trimmed V and J ends, which lost 1 base and 4 bases, there was a span of 13 bases. The CDR3 covers 15 residues. CDR1 and CDR2 (germline): SGHTA, FQGNSA. The CDR3 nucleotides are TGTGCCAGCAGCTTAGACTACGGAGCGGCAGAGACCCAGTACTTC. The encoded protein is CASSLDYGAAETQYF.

This chain connects TRBV5-1 to TRBJ2-7, with D possibly TRBD2 on 6 matching bases. V was clipped by 0 bases and J by 2 bases, with 9 bases between them. The germline CDR1 and CDR2 sequences are SGHRS and YFSETQ. This CDR3 is 14 amino acids long. This CDR3 is CASSLVGGTYEQYF. Here the CDR3 DNA reads TGCGCCAGCAGCTTGGTAGGCGGGACCTACGAGCAGTACTTC.

This CDR3 reads CSAYRGDSNQPQHF. The CDR3 DNA reads TGCAGTGCTTACAGGGGGGATAGCAATCAGCCCCAGCATTTT. The chain joins TRBV20-1 to TRBJ1-5; TRBD1 agrees at 8 bases. V shed 5 bases, J shed 0 bases, and the junction held 3 bases outside the gene matches. Germline loops: CDR1 DFQATT, CDR2 SNEGSKA (reference sequence). CDR3 size: 14 residues.

V usage is TRBV5-6 and J usage is TRBJ2-4; D call uncertain. The CDR3 has 15 amino acids. Trimming took off 4 bases at V and 0 bases at J, with 11 bases between the two ends. Germline lookup yields CDR1 SGHDT and CDR2 YYEEEE. The chain's CDR3 is CASSPWELAKNIQYF. The CDR3 nucleotides are TGTGCCAGCAGCCCCTGGGAATTAGCCAAAAACATTCAGTACTTC.

CDR3 residues: CASSYPERLQPQHF. The CDR3 DNA reads TGTGCCAGCAGTTACCCCGAGCGGCTACAGCCCCAGCATTTT. V and J are TRBV6-5 and TRBJ1-5; D gene unclear. Deletions cut 2 bases from V and 7 bases from J, with 12 bases between. This CDR3 comprises 14 residues. Germline loops: CDR1 MNHEY, CDR2 SVGAGI.

This clonotype was seen a single time. J is TRBJ2-4 and V is TRBV28; TRBD2 is a possible D gene (6 bases). Germline V gene lookup returns CDR1 MDHEN and CDR2 SYDVKM. The CDR3 has 17 amino acids. The V gene lost 6 bases and the J gene lost 0 bases, with 18 bases spanning the gap. The CDR3 sequence is CASSNLGGTIAKNIQYF. The CDR3 DNA is TGTGCCAGCAGCAACTTGGGGGGTACTATAGCCAAAAACATTCAGTACTTC.

The CDR3 DNA sequence: TGTGCCAGCACCTCGGACGGAATTTATGGCTACACCTTC. Translated: CASTSDGIYGYTF. The rearrangement links TRBV27 to TRBJ1-2; D not certain. The germline CDR1 and CDR2 sequences are MNHEY and SMNVEV (reference sequence). The CDR3 covers 13 residues. Trimming shortened V by 7 bases and J by 5 bases, and 14 bases separated the two germline ends.

This chain joins TRBV12-3 or TRBV12-4 and TRBJ1-5, with 7 bases matching TRBD1. The CDR3 loop spans 15 amino acids. Trimming removed 6 bases from V and 4 bases from J; junction bases left unmatched: 9. The CDR3 nucleotides are TGTGCCAGCAGCCAAGGGACAGTTAGGAATCAGCCCCAGCATTTT. It specifies CASSQGTVRNQPQHF.